The rows below give T cell receptor beta chains drawn from one sample of a study of blood T cell repertoires in COVID-19. Clones were sequenced by immunoSEQ multiplex PCR, and TCRdb holds only the in-frame ones, with some missing. The table lists approximately 50,000 clones, around 80% of them singletons. The sample comprised peripheral blood. The source of these receptors is a man aged 65 to 85 with acute or convalescent COVID-19. CDR3s include the opening cysteine and the closing phenylalanine or tryptophan. D genes are given only for firm matches. Rows may omit the clone size; those that give it use once, few, many or a size class.

>NA|NA|TRBJ2-6|TRBV19
TGTGCCAGTACACGGCAGACAGGATTTTACTCTGGGGCCAACGTCCTGACTTTC
CASTRQTGFYSGANVLTF
>TRBD1|NA|TRBJ1-4|TRBV4-1
TGCGCCAGCAGCCAACAAACTTTCACAGGGGGCGCAACGGGAGAAAAACTGTTTTTT
CASSQQTFTGGATGEKLFF
>TRBD2|NA|TRBJ2-1|TRBV19
TGTGCCAGTAGTATTCGGCGAGCTAGCGGAGGTAACAATGAGCAGTTCTTC
CASSIRRASGGNNEQFF
>NA|few|TRBJ1-1|TRBV5-6
TGTGCCAGCAGCTTTACCGGGGAGACTGAAGCTTTCTTT
CASSFTGETEAFF
>TRBD1|NA|TRBJ2-2|TRBV7-6
TGTGCCAGCCCCAACACTGGGACAGGGGAAATCAAGTGCAACACCGGGGAGCTGTTTTTT
CASPNTGTGEIKCNTGELFF
>TRBD2|NA|TRBJ2-3|TRBV28
TGTGCCAGCAGTCCAGGGGATCTAGCGGGGGGGCGGAGTACGCAGTATTTT
CASSPGDLAGGRSTQYF
>NA|NA|TRBJ2-1|TRBV4-1
TGCGCCAGCAGCCAAGATAGGAGGATTAATTTGAATGAGCAGTTCTTC
CASSQDRRINLNEQFF
>NA|few|TRBJ1-3|TRBV15
TGTGCCACCAGCAGAGCGGGGAGCTCTGGAAACACCATATATTTT
CATSRAGSSGNTIYF
>NA|NA|TRBJ1-1|TRBV2
TGTGCCAGCAGTGAAGCTGGGGCAGAAACTGAAGCTTTCTTT
CASSEAGAETEAFF
>NA|NA|TRBJ1-4|TRBV2
TGTGCCAGCCACAGGAATGAAAAACTGTTTTTT
CASHRNEKLFF
>NA|NA|TRBJ1-2|TRBV5-6
TGTGCCAGCAGATCGGGACTCCAGACTAACTATGGCTACACCTTC
CASRSGLQTNYGYTF
>TRBD2|NA|TRBJ2-7|TRBV9
TGTGCCAGCAGCCCGGGGACTAGCGGCTACGAGCAGTACTTC
CASSPGTSGYEQYF
>TRBD1|NA|TRBJ1-4|TRBV4-1
TGCGCCAGCAGCCCCCTAGAGAGGACAGGGAATGAAAAACTGTTTTTT
CASSPLERTGNEKLFF
>TRBD2|once|TRBJ2-1|TRBV25-1
TGTGCCAGCAGGATGACTAGCGTCCAGGATGAGCAGTTCTTC
CASRMTSVQDEQFF
>NA|NA|TRBJ1-2|TRBV5-1
TGCGCCAGCAGGGCGGGGACCTATGGCTACACCTTC
CASRAGTYGYTF
>NA|NA|TRBJ1-5|TRBV10-3
TGTGCCATCAGTGAGGGCAGGGGCAATCAGCCCCAGCATTTT
CAISEGRGNQPQHF
>NA|few|TRBJ1-6|TRBV11-3
TGTGCCAGCAGCTTTCGGGGGGGCTCCTATAATTCACCCCTCCACTTT
CASSFRGGSYNSPLHF
>TRBD2|NA|TRBJ2-3|TRBV30
TGTGCCTGGAGTTGGGACGGGAGGCGGACAGATACGCAGTATTTT
CAWSWDGRRTDTQYF
>TRBD1|NA|TRBJ2-7|TRBV6-6
TGTGCCAGCAAGGGGGGACAGGACAGCGACGAGCAGTACTTC
CASKGGQDSDEQYF
>NA|NA|TRBJ2-7|TRBV2
TGTGCCAGCAGCCGAGTCTCCTACGAGCAGTACTTC
CASSRVSYEQYF
>NA|NA|TRBJ2-3|TRBV6-5
TGTGCCAGCCGGCGGGGACTCGGCACAGATACGCAGTATTTT
CASRRGLGTDTQYF
>TRBD1|NA|TRBJ2-1|TRBV9
TGTGCCAGCAGCCCCCGGGACAGGACCTACAATGAGCAGTTCTTC
CASSPRDRTYNEQFF
>TRBD1|NA|TRBJ2-7|TRBV3-1/TRBV3-2
TGTGCCAGCAGCCGCCGGGACAGGGTGTACGAGCAGTACTTC
CASSRRDRVYEQYF
>NA|once|TRBJ1-6|TRBV5-1
TGCGCCAGCAGCTTGGGAATACGGGCACCCCTCCACTTT
CASSLGIRAPLHF
>NA|NA|TRBJ2-2|TRBV7-2
TGTGCCAGCAGCAGAAAGGGGCTATTCTCCAGCACCGGGGAGCTGTTTTTT
CASSRKGLFSSTGELFF
>TRBD2|NA|TRBJ2-1|TRBV29-1
TGCAGCGTTTACGGACTAGCGGAAACGGCCTACAATGAGCAGTTCTTC
CSVYGLAETAYNEQFF
>NA|few|TRBJ1-1|TRBV9
TGTGCCAGCAGCGCCCAGGGGTCGAACACTGAAGCTTTCTTT
CASSAQGSNTEAFF
>TRBD1|medium-sized|TRBJ1-2|TRBV6-4
TGTGCCAGCAGTGACACTGGACAGGGAGTCGGCGGCTACACCTTC
CASSDTGQGVGGYTF
>TRBD2|NA|TRBJ2-2|TRBV5-1
TGCGCCAGCAGCCCCGGTCGAGTGAGCGGGAGGGAAGAGCTGTTTTTT
CASSPGRVSGREELFF
>NA|NA|TRBJ2-4|TRBV2
TGTGCCAGCAGTGGGTCAGGGTACAAAAACATTCAGTACTTC
CASSGSGYKNIQYF
>TRBD1|once|TRBJ1-2|TRBV12-3/TRBV12-4
TGTGCCAGCAGTGTAAGCAGGGGGTGGTACACCTTC
CASSVSRGWYTF
>NA|NA|TRBJ2-1|TRBV28
TGTGCCAGCAGACAAACAACAGGGACTGAGCAGTTCTTC
CASRQTTGTEQFF
>NA|NA|TRBJ1-2|TRBV28
TGTGCCAGCAGTGACTTGGGAGCCTATGGCTACACCTTC
CASSDLGAYGYTF
>TRBD2|NA|TRBJ2-5|TRBV4-1
TGCGCCAGCAGCCTGAGGACTAGCGGGGGCCAAGAGACCCAGTACTTC
CASSLRTSGGQETQYF
>NA|NA|TRBJ2-2|TRBV7-3
TGTGCCAGCCTAGCACCCACCGGGGAGCTGTTTTTT
CASLAPTGELFF
>TRBD2|few|TRBJ2-7|TRBV29-1
TGCAGCGCCCTATCGCCCACAGCGGGAGGCTTCGAGCAGTACTTC
CSALSPTAGGFEQYF
>NA|NA|TRBJ2-7|TRBV21-1
TGTGCCAGCAGCAAAGTGGGAGGTGTGGCGACCTCCGAGCAGTACTTC
CASSKVGGVATSEQYF
>TRBD1|NA|TRBJ2-6|TRBV14
TGTGCCAGCAGCCACAACAGGGGATCAGGGGCCAACGTCCTGACTTTC
CASSHNRGSGANVLTF